These 29 T cell receptor beta chains originate from one sample sequenced in a study of control samples from healthy donors and cancer patients. Produced via immunoSEQ multiplex PCR; TCRdb's table is partial and in-frame only. The table shows tens of thousands of clones, with 80% occurring only once. The material sequenced was blood. These receptor sequences come from a man in his sixties or seventies in good health.

This chain uses TRBV11-2 with TRBJ1-1; D gene uncertain. CDR1 is SGHAT, CDR2 FQNNGV, per germline. The CDR3 is 13 amino acids. Trimming removed 5 bases from V and 4 bases from J, with 11 bases in between. The CDR3 region has the DNA TGTGCCAGCAGCCCTATTTCAACCACTGAAGCTTTCTTT. Translation: CASSPISTTEAFF. The whole variable domain, filled in from reference TRBV11-2 and TRBJ1-1, reads EAGVAQSPRYKIIEKRQSVAFWCNPISGHATLYWYQQILGQGPKLLIQFQNNGVVDDSQLPKDRFSAERLKGVDSTLKIQPAKLEDSAVYLCASSPISTTEAFFGQGTRLTVV.

This clone appeared a few times. The rearrangement joins TRBV7-8 to TRBJ1-3; no reliable D call. V dropped 2 bases and J dropped 13 bases, with 21 bases sitting between them. Germline V lookup: CDR1 SGHVS, CDR2 FQNEAQ. This CDR3 contains 15 residues. In nucleotides, the CDR3 is TGTGCCAGCAGCTTACTCCGAACAGAGAATTCTCCTATATATTTT. Its translation is CASSLLRTENSPIYF.

The chain combines TRBV5-1 with TRBJ2-7; 7 bases line up with TRBD1. CDR1 and CDR2 from the germline V gene are SGHRS and YFSETQ. The length of the CDR3 is 15 residues. V was pared by 1 base and J by 4 bases, with 8 bases of the junction left unmatched. In DNA, the CDR3 is TGCGCCAGCAGCTTGTCCAGGGGGTTGAATTACGAGCAGTACTTC. This codes for CASSLSRGLNYEQYF.

The chain combines TRBV7-8 with TRBJ2-6; 7 positions agree with TRBD1. There are 16 residues in the CDR3. Germline V gene lookup returns CDR1 SGHVS and CDR2 FQNEAQ. J lost 4 bases, V lost 0 bases, and 3 bases had no gene match. In DNA, the CDR3 is TGTGCCAGCAGCTTAGCGAGGGGGCACGGGGCCAACGTCCTGACTTTC. This translates into CASSLARGHGANVLTF.

This clone was detected once. This rearrangement joins TRBV7-2 to TRBJ1-4, with TRBD1 identical over 9 bases. Germline CDR1 and CDR2: SGHTA and FQGNSA. Germline trimming cut 3 bases from V and 4 bases from J; bases unmatched to any gene: 3. CDR3 size: 15 residues. The CDR3 DNA follows: TGTGCCAGCAGCTTTGGACAGGGGATTAATGAAAAACTGTTTTTT. Its protein is CASSFGQGINEKLFF.

This chain joins TRBV7-2 and TRBJ1-3; D not resolved. The V end lost 5 bases, the J end lost 0 bases, and 11 bases lay between the germline ends. CDR1 is SGHTA and CDR2 is FQGNSA in the germline V gene. CDR3 size: 15 residues. The chain's CDR3 is CASSPEGSSGNTIYF. In DNA, the CDR3 is TGTGCCAGCAGCCCCGAGGGAAGCTCTGGAAACACCATATATTTT.

The chain joins TRBV5-6 to TRBJ2-3; 8 nucleotides match TRBD2. Germline CDR1 reads SGHDT; CDR2 reads YYEEEE. The CDR3 totals 19 residues. V gave up 4 bases and J gave up 0 bases; unmatched junction bases: 16. The CDR3 sequence: CASSPPFSGGLLSTDTQYF. For the CDR3, the DNA is TGTGCCAGCAGCCCTCCCTTCTCGGGGGGGCTCCTTAGCACAGATACGCAGTATTTT.

This chain links TRBV7-9 with TRBJ1-1; a possible D gene is TRBD1 (5 bases). The CDR3 loop spans 13 amino acids. With 2 bases removed from V and 4 bases from J, the gap between germline ends came to 8 bases. Germline V gene data show CDR1 as SEHNR and CDR2 as FQNEAQ (reference sequence). This chain's CDR3 is CASSLIGGTEAFF. In nucleotides, the CDR3 is TGTGCCAGCAGCTTAATTGGGGGCACTGAAGCTTTCTTT. The whole variable domain, filled in from reference TRBV7-9 and TRBJ1-1, reads DTGVSQNPRHKITKRGQNVTFRCDPISEHNRLYWYRQTLGQGPEFLTYFQNEAQLEKSRLLSDRFSAERPKGSFSTLEIQRTEQGDSAMYLCASSLIGGTEAFFGQGTRLTVV.

The rearrangement links TRBV3-1 (or the pseudogene TRBV3-2) to TRBJ1-2; D possibly corresponds to TRBD1 (6 bases). Germline CDR1 is LGHDT and CDR2 is YNNKEL (reference sequence). CDR3 size: 13 residues. V was cut by 7 bases and J by 2 bases, with 11 bases left in between. In nucleotides, the CDR3 is TGTGCCAGCACCCCCGGACAGAACTATGGCTACACCTTC. Its translation is CASTPGQNYGYTF.

The rearrangement uses TRBV30 and TRBJ1-1, with no clear D. V lost 2 bases and J lost 1, with 8 bases in between. Looked up from germline, CDR1 is GTSNPN and CDR2 is SVGIG (reference sequence). This CDR3 comprises 13 residues. DNA of the CDR3: TGTGCCTGGAGTAGGGCCGGGAACACTGAAGCTTTCTTT. This encodes CAWSRAGNTEAFF.

The chain couples TRBV7-9 to TRBJ2-2; D remains ambiguous. The germline gives CDR1 SEHNR, CDR2 FQNEAQ (reference sequence). This CDR3 region has 15 residues. V lost 5 bases and J 6 bases, leaving 16 bases between the germline ends. The CDR3 nucleotides read TGTGCCAGCAGCCATAACCCCTATGGGGCCGGGGAGCTGTTTTTT. It yields the protein CASSHNPYGAGELFF.

This chain links TRBV3-1 (or the pseudogene TRBV3-2) with TRBJ2-5; 10 bases agree with TRBD2. The CDR3 is made up of 16 amino acids. The V gene end was trimmed by 3 bases and the J gene end by 5 bases; junction bases not matched to a gene: 9. Per the germline V gene, CDR1 is LGHDT and CDR2 is YNNKEL (reference sequence). DNA for the CDR3: TGTGCCAGCAGCCACAAGCGGGGGGGGGTACCCGAGACCCAGTACTTC. It yields the protein CASSHKRGGVPETQYF.

This clone has more than one count but fewer than ten. CDR3 in amino acids: CATSDPVEGYNEQFF. As DNA, the CDR3 is TGTGCCACCAGTGATCCCGTCGAAGGCTACAATGAGCAGTTCTTC. The V and J genes are TRBV24-1 and TRBJ2-1, with unresolved D. CDR1 KGHDR and CDR2 SFDVKD come from the germline V gene. The CDR3 runs 15 residues. Trimming removed 3 bases from V and 3 bases from J, with 11 bases in between.

V gene TRBV7-2 combines with J gene TRBJ1-3; D is unresolved. This CDR3 has 13 amino acids. The V end was cut by 4 bases, the J end by 0 bases, with 4 bases between. Germline lookup yields CDR1 SGHTA and CDR2 FQGNSA. The CDR3 reads CASSYRSGNTIYF. The CDR3 DNA sequence: TGTGCCAGCAGCTACCGCTCTGGAAACACCATATATTTT.

V is TRBV18 and J is TRBJ2-5, with a possible D match to TRBD1 (6 bases). The CDR3 spans 14 residues. Between the trimmed V and J ends, which lost 3 bases and 4 bases, there was a span of 12 bases. Germline V lookup: CDR1 KGHSH, CDR2 LQKENI. The CDR3 region has the DNA TGTGCCAGCTCACCGCCAGGGGAGAGAGAGACCCAGTACTTC. Protein: CASSPPGERETQYF.

The genes are TRBV9 and TRBJ2-1; D is unresolved. CDR1 is SGDLS and CDR2 is YYNGEE in the germline V gene. The length of the CDR3 is 13 residues. V was shortened by 3 bases and J by 5 bases, with 9 bases between the two germline ends. The CDR3 coding sequence is TGTGCCAGCAGCGCACTATTGGACAATGAGCAGTTCTTC. This sequence encodes CASSALLDNEQFF.

In DNA form, the CDR3 reads TGTGCCAGCAGCGCGACTAGCGGGAGGGACGCAGATACGCAGTATTTT. Translated, it gives CASSATSGRDADTQYF. This chain uses TRBV5-4 with TRBJ2-3; 14 nucleotides agree with TRBD2. The CDR3 sequence is 16 residues long. V shed 4 bases and J 4 bases; nucleotides not matched to a gene: 5. In germline, CDR1 is SGHNT, CDR2 YYREEE (reference sequence). Complete variable domain (other parts from reference TRBV5-4 and TRBJ2-3): ETGVTQSPTHLIKTRGQQVTLRCSSQSGHNTVSWYQQALGQGPQFIFQYYREEENGRGNFPPRFSGLQFPNYSSELNVNALELDDSALYLCASSATSGRDADTQYFGPGTRLTVL.

This rearrangement joins TRBV11-3 to TRBJ2-1; no clear D gene. Per the germline V gene, CDR1 is SGHNT and CDR2 is YENEEA. The V gene lost 1 base and the J gene lost 5 bases, with 12 bases spanning the gap. The CDR3 totals 15 residues. This CDR3 is CASSLGFGIDNEQFF. CDR3 coding DNA: TGTGCCAGCAGCTTAGGGTTCGGTATCGACAATGAGCAGTTCTTC.

This clone has just a few counts. The chain combines TRBV19 with TRBJ1-5; D unclear. Germline loops: CDR1 LNHDA, CDR2 SQIVND (reference sequence). V lost 2 bases to trimming and J lost 2 bases, with 7 bases between them. CDR3 length: 14 amino acids. CDR3: CASSIIQGNQPQHF. CDR3 sequence (DNA): TGTGCCAGTAGTATAATTCAAGGCAATCAGCCCCAGCATTTT.

This chain uses TRBV11-3 with TRBJ2-7; TRBD2 matches 9 bases. Germline loops: CDR1 SGHNT, CDR2 YENEEA. The V and J ends lost 10 bases and 5 bases, in that order; junction bases with no gene match: 6. CDR3 length: 12 residues. CDR3 region: CATAGGGDEQYF. The CDR3 bases are TGTGCCACAGCGGGAGGAGGGGACGAGCAGTACTTC.

The gene calls are TRBV4-1 and TRBJ2-7, with 10 bases that match TRBD2. V lost 1 base to trimming and J lost 0 bases; unmatched junction nucleotides: 0. The CDR3 sequence is 15 residues long. The germline V gene encodes CDR1 MGHRA and CDR2 YSYEKL. CDR3: CASSQGLAGSYEQYF. In DNA, the CDR3 is TGCGCCAGCAGCCAAGGACTAGCGGGCTCCTACGAGCAGTACTTC.

The chain is built from TRBV28 and TRBJ1-1; the D gene is possibly TRBD1 (6 bases). Germline V lookup: CDR1 MDHEN, CDR2 SYDVKM. The CDR3 consists of 15 residues. Trimming pared 6 bases from V and 3 bases from J, leaving 17 bases between. In DNA form, the CDR3 reads TGTGCCAGCAGCTATTCAGGGGTGGGGGACACTGAAGCTTTCTTT. It encodes CASSYSGVGDTEAFF.

This rearrangement joins TRBV29-1 to TRBJ1-2; possible D gene TRBD1, 5 bases. This CDR3 has 18 amino acids. Per germline, CDR1 SQVTM and CDR2 ANQGSEA. V dropped 5 bases and J dropped 4 bases, with 29 bases sitting between them. The CDR3 nucleotides are TGCAGCGTTTTAGGGACCGGTGTCCGTGGGCCGTCCTCCTATGGCTACACCTTC. This codes for CSVLGTGVRGPSSYGYTF.

The CDR3 DNA is TGTGCCAGCAGCCCCTTGGCGGGATTTCGGGCTTTCTTT. Protein sequence: CASSPLAGFRAFF. The rearrangement links TRBV12-3 or TRBV12-4 to TRBJ1-1; D is unclear. Trimming removed 6 bases from V and 11 bases from J, with 19 bases in between. The CDR3 is made up of 13 amino acids.

This rearrangement joins TRBV5-5 to TRBJ2-5; 7 bases match TRBD1. This CDR3 is 14 amino acids long. Germline-derived CDR1 and CDR2 are SGHKS and YYEKEE (reference sequence). V lost 5 bases to trimming and J lost 2 bases; unmatched junction nucleotides: 6. The CDR3 DNA sequence: TGTGCCAGCAGTACGGGACAGATACAAGAGACCCAGTACTTC. It specifies CASSTGQIQETQYF. Filled out from reference TRBV5-5 and TRBJ2-5, the complete variable domain reads DAGVTQSPTHLIKTRGQQVTLRCSPISGHKSVSWYQQVLGQGPQFIFQYYEKEERGRGNFPDRFSARQFPNYSSELNVNALLLGDSALYLCASSTGQIQETQYFGPGTRLLVL.

The chain employs TRBV27 and TRBJ2-3, with 9 bases aligning to TRBD1. The CDR3 is 14 amino acids. Germline V lookup: CDR1 MNHEY, CDR2 SMNVEV (reference sequence). After removal of 3 bases from V and 4 bases from J, the junction contained 2 bases not matched to a gene. The CDR3 DNA reads as TGTGCCAGCAGTTTTCGGACAGGGGCAGATACGCAGTATTTT. The encoded protein is CASSFRTGADTQYF.

The V gene is TRBV2, the J gene TRBJ2-7; TRBD2 is a possible D gene (6 bases). CDR1 and CDR2 from the germline V gene are SNHLY and FYNNEI. V was shortened by 8 bases and J by 2 bases, with 13 bases between the two germline ends. There are 13 residues in the CDR3. The CDR3 loop reads CASQLEGPYEQYF. CDR3 coding DNA: TGTGCCAGCCAGTTGGAGGGGCCCTACGAGCAGTACTTC.

The V call is TRBV6-5, the J call TRBJ2-2; 8 positions agree with TRBD1. CDR3 length: 14 amino acids. Germline V lookup: CDR1 MNHEY, CDR2 SVGAGI. The V gene end was trimmed by 4 bases and the J gene end by 5 bases; junction bases not matched to a gene: 3. CDR3 amino acids: CASSWTGLTGELFF. DNA of the CDR3: TGTGCCAGCAGTTGGACAGGGCTTACCGGGGAGCTGTTTTTT.

V and J are TRBV19 and TRBJ2-1; D remains unclear. The CDR3 is 14 amino acids. V lost 5 bases and J lost 3, with 11 bases in between. Germline loops: CDR1 LNHDA, CDR2 SQIVND (reference sequence). The CDR3 is CASSPLTGYNEQFF. In DNA form, the CDR3 reads TGTGCCAGTAGTCCTTTGACTGGCTACAATGAGCAGTTCTTC.